This T cell receptor beta chain was recorded in a study of OX40 agonist ivuxolimab in advanced cancers. About the research overall: As their treatment, patients were administered ivuxolimab, an agonistic anti-OX40 (CD134) antibody. Those treated in dose escalation had hepatocellular carcinoma, melanoma, renal cell cancer or head and neck cancer. General study results and limits: Determination of antigen specificity was not performed for the expanded peripheral T cells.

TCRdb's table, derived via immunoSEQ multiplex PCR, lists solely in-frame clones and lacks some. Among 71,000 or so clones listed, 65% to 85% were seen once. A remark on this clone: What it binds is not known.

Baseline was the first blood sampling point, followed by cycle 4 day 1 and cycle 7 day 1. The V gene's germline CDR1 is SGHVS and CDR2 FQNEAQ. Trimming shortened V by 4 bases and J by 3 bases, and 8 bases separated the two germline ends. There are 13 residues in the CDR3. The chain combines TRBV7-8 with TRBJ2-3; D is possibly TRBD1 (6 bases). This clonotype was obtained from an adult with an advanced solid tumor such as melanoma, head and neck, liver or kidney cancer. This material consisted of CD4+ or CD8+ T cells sorted from blood, taken in a trial of the OX40 agonist ivuxolimab. CDR3 nucleotide sequence: TGTGCCAGCAGCTGGCAGGGGACAGATACGCAGTATTTT. It is translated as CASSWQGTDTQYF.